The 19 T cell receptor beta chains given below trace back to one sample, sequenced in a study of T cell changes during pregnancy in multiple sclerosis. Clones were read by immunoSEQ multiplex PCR, and TCRdb kept only the in-frame ones, dropping some. The sample consists of tens of thousands of clones, 87% of them appearing once. The material sequenced was CD8+ T cells from peripheral blood mononuclear cells, taken after pregnancy. The source of these receptors is a female donor with multiple sclerosis, enrolled in a pregnancy study.

V gene TRBV6-6 combines with J gene TRBJ2-1, with 10 bases that match TRBD1. Trimming took 6 bases from V and 6 from J; bases not matched to a gene: 8. CDR1 and CDR2 (germline): MNHNY, SVGAGI (reference sequence). The CDR3 runs to 15 residues. The CDR3 is CASRPGTGDSNEQFF. The CDR3 DNA sequence: TGTGCCAGCAGACCGGGGACAGGGGACAGCAATGAGCAGTTCTTC.

This chain connects TRBV7-9 to TRBJ2-2; 8 positions agree with TRBD2. The CDR3 has 15 amino acids. V was clipped by 6 bases and J by 7 bases; unmatched bases: 10. Germline V gives CDR1 SEHNR, CDR2 FQNEAQ (reference sequence). The CDR3: CASRPGGAWVGELFF. The CDR3 DNA sequence: TGTGCCAGCAGGCCCGGGGGGGCTTGGGTCGGGGAGCTGTTTTTT.

To note about this clone: The junction departs from the called germline gene at one end, perhaps through a read error. This chain connects TRBV7-7 to TRBJ2-5, with 7 bases that match TRBD1. CDR1 is SSHAT and CDR2 is FNYEAQ in the germline V gene (reference sequence). The CDR3 contains 16 residues. The CDR3 loop is CASSLVTGAPAETQYF. The CDR3 DNA reads as TGTGCTAGCAGCTTAGTAACAGGGGCCCCCGCAGAGACCCAGTACTTC.

This clone was observed once. The rearrangement joins TRBV7-9 to TRBJ2-6; unclear D gene. The germline V and J ends were trimmed by 5 bases and 0 bases, with 5 bases remaining between them. Germline V gene sequence: CDR1 SEHNR, CDR2 FQNEAQ (reference sequence). The CDR3 sequence is 14 residues long. In DNA, the CDR3 is TGTGCCAGCAGCCTGAGCTCTGGGGCCAACGTCCTGACTTTC. It is translated as CASSLSSGANVLTF.

This chain uses TRBV6-5 with TRBJ2-7; TRBD1 matches at 10 bases. The CDR3 extends over 15 amino acids. J lost 2 bases, V lost 6 bases, and 7 bases had no gene match. Germline V CDR1 and CDR2: MNHEY, SVGAGI. The CDR3 coding sequence is TGTGCCAGCAGCTCCGGGACAGGGGTACCCTACGAGCAGTACTTC. It codes for CASSSGTGVPYEQYF.

The gene calls are TRBV28 and TRBJ1-1; no clear D gene. Trimming took 6 bases from V and 1 from J, leaving 12 bases between them. This CDR3 comprises 14 residues. Germline CDR1 and CDR2: MDHEN and SYDVKM. CDR3 nucleotide sequence: TGTGCCAGCAGCCCGGGAGGTGAGAACACTGAAGCTTTCTTT. This gives the protein CASSPGGENTEAFF.

CDR3 sequence (DNA): TGTGCCAGCAGTTTAATCGCGGGAGGGCCGTTGGAGCAGTACTTC. Translating gives CASSLIAGGPLEQYF. This chain connects TRBV27 to TRBJ2-7; 9 nucleotides line up with TRBD2. Trimming took 2 bases from V and 7 from J; bases not matched to a gene: 9. The CDR3 spans 15 residues. The germline V gene encodes CDR1 MNHEY and CDR2 SMNVEV (reference sequence).

This chain links TRBV5-1 with TRBJ2-1; TRBD1 might be the D (5 bases). The V gene's germline CDR1 is SGHRS and CDR2 YFSETQ. The CDR3 covers 12 residues. The V end was cut by 5 bases, the J end by 6 bases, with 9 bases between. The chain's CDR3 is CASRPTVNEQFF. As DNA, the CDR3 is TGCGCCAGCAGACCGACAGTCAATGAGCAGTTCTTC.

In this sample, this clone turned up a few times. The V gene is TRBV30, the J gene TRBJ1-1; a weak D match, TRBD1 (5 bases). The CDR3 is 14 amino acids. Trimming stripped 2 bases from V and 5 bases from J, with 15 bases between. The V gene's germline CDR1 is GTSNPN and CDR2 SVGIG (reference sequence). The CDR3 protein is CAWSQGSLKTEAFF. The CDR3 DNA is TGTGCCTGGAGTCAGGGCAGCCTTAAGACTGAAGCTTTCTTT.

This clone has more than one count but fewer than ten. The rearrangement joins TRBV7-9 to TRBJ1-1; D might be TRBD1 (6 bases). Trimming stripped 0 bases from V and 5 bases from J, with 13 bases between. Germline CDR1 and CDR2: SEHNR and FQNEAQ (reference sequence). The CDR3 consists of 15 residues. CDR3 in amino acids: CASSLARDTDTEAFF. The CDR3 DNA sequence: TGTGCCAGCAGCTTAGCTCGGGACACCGATACTGAAGCTTTCTTT.

The gene calls are TRBV27 and TRBJ2-2; no reliable D call. The V end lost 4 bases, the J end lost 2 bases, and 2 bases lay between the germline ends. The CDR3 length is 12 residues. The germline CDR1 and CDR2 sequences are MNHEY and SMNVEV (reference sequence). CDR3 nucleotides: TGTGCCAGCAGTTCTAACACCGGGGAGCTGTTTTTT. This codes for CASSSNTGELFF.

The V and J genes are TRBV2 and TRBJ2-3; 8 bases fit TRBD2. The germline V gene has CDR1 SNHLY and CDR2 FYNNEI. The CDR3 length is 15 residues. Germline trimming cut 2 bases from V and 2 bases from J; bases unmatched to any gene: 3. This CDR3 reads CASSERRGATDTQYF. CDR3 nucleotides: TGTGCCAGCAGTGAACGGCGGGGGGCCACAGATACGCAGTATTTT.

The chain combines TRBV4-3 with TRBJ1-3, with D perhaps matching TRBD1 (6 bases). V was cut by 1 base and J by 0 bases, with 10 bases left in between. Germline V gene data show CDR1 as LGHNA and CDR2 as YSLEER. This CDR3 is built from 16 residues. The CDR3 here is CASSQGWGPSGNTIYF. The CDR3 region has the DNA TGCGCCAGCAGCCAAGGGTGGGGGCCCTCTGGAAACACCATATATTTT.

The chain employs TRBV9 and TRBJ2-2; D not certain. There are 15 residues in the CDR3. Germline V lookup: CDR1 SGDLS, CDR2 YYNGEE. The V and J ends lost 0 bases and 1 base respectively, with 7 bases between them. For the CDR3, the DNA is TGTGCCAGCAGCGTAGTAGCAATGAACACCGGGGAGCTGTTTTTT. Amino acids: CASSVVAMNTGELFF.

The chain links TRBV9 to TRBJ2-3; D gene ambiguous. The CDR3 is made up of 15 amino acids. From germline, CDR1 is SGDLS and CDR2 YYNGEE. Between the trimmed V and J ends, which lost 2 bases and 1 base, there was a span of 11 bases. Here the CDR3 DNA reads TGTGCCAGCAGCGTTCGTGACGGAGGCACAGATACGCAGTATTTT. Translated: CASSVRDGGTDTQYF.

The rearrangement joins TRBV6-5 to TRBJ2-7; D might be TRBD1 (6 bases). Trimming removed 5 bases at V and 1 base at J, with 9 bases between. The germline CDR1 and CDR2 sequences are MNHEY and SVGAGI. The CDR3 is made up of 13 amino acids. The CDR3, as DNA: TGTGCCAGCAGTGGCCAGGGGTCCTACGAGCAGTACTTC. Its protein product is CASSGQGSYEQYF.

The chain links TRBV18 to TRBJ2-2, with a weak D call TRBD1 (6 bases). Germline V CDR1 and CDR2: KGHSH, LQKENI. Between the trimmed V and J ends, which lost 3 bases and 3 bases, there was a span of 20 bases. The CDR3 covers 18 residues. The DNA for the CDR3 is TGTGCCAGCTCACCTCGATCCCACCTACAGGGAGACACCGGGGAGCTGTTTTTT. It specifies CASSPRSHLQGDTGELFF.

The chain carries TRBV11-2 and TRBJ1-1, with TRBD1 as a possible D gene (6 bases). The CDR3 is made up of 12 amino acids. The V and J ends lost 5 bases and 6 bases respectively, with 10 bases between them. CDR1 and CDR2 from the germline V gene are SGHAT and FQNNGV. Here the CDR3 reads CASSRTGPEAFF. The DNA of the CDR3 is TGTGCCAGCAGCCGTACAGGGCCTGAAGCTTTCTTT.

This chain connects TRBV28 to TRBJ1-2, with 8 bases lining up with TRBD1. Germline assignment: CDR1 MDHEN and CDR2 SYDVKM. V was clipped by 5 bases and J by 4 bases; unmatched bases: 3. The CDR3 runs to 13 residues. CDR3 in amino acids: CASSVQGAYGYTF. CDR3 nucleotides: TGTGCCAGCAGTGTTCAGGGGGCCTATGGCTACACCTTC.